This TCR beta chain originates from a study of T cell repertoires in cytomegalovirus infection. Trimming removed 0 bases from V and 2 bases from J, with 5 bases in between. This CDR3 is 13 amino acids long. The germline V gene encodes CDR1 MNHNS and CDR2 SASEGT. TCRdb reprocessed the reads with MiXCR, giving one entry per CDR3 protein. The sample lists around 100,000 distinct CDR3 sequences; 35% to 50% were seen once. On this clonotype itself: Its antigen is still unknown.

The chain combines TRBV6-1 with TRBJ2-7; no definite D call. The receptor comes from a human donor in good health (CMV status not recorded). Some clones in this sample may be carry-over from other donors' samples. The material sequenced was CD8+ T cells from cultured PBMCs, taken from culture after CMV antigen stimulation. This CDR3 is CASSEAVPYEQYF. CDR3 nucleotides: TGTGCCAGCAGTGAAGCTGTTCCCTACGAGCAGTACTTC.